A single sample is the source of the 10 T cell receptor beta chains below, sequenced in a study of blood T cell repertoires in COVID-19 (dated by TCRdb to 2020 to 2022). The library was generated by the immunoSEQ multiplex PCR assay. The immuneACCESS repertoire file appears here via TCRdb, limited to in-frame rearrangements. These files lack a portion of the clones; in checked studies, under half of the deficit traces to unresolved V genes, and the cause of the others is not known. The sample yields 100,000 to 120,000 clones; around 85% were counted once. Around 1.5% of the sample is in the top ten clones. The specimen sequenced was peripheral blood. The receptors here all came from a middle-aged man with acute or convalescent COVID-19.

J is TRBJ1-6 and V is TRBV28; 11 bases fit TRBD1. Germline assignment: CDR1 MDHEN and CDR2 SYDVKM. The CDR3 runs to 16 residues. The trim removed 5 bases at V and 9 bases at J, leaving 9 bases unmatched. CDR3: CASSRTDRGPSSPLHF. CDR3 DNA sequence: TGTGCCAGCAGTCGGACGGACAGGGGGCCTAGTTCACCCCTCCACTTT.

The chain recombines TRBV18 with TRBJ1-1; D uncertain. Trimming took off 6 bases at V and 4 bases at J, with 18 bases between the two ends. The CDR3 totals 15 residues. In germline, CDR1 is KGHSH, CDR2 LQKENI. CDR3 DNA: TGTGCCAGCTCGCCCTCGAGTGAGGGCCGCACTGAAGCTTTCTTT. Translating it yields CASSPSSEGRTEAFF.

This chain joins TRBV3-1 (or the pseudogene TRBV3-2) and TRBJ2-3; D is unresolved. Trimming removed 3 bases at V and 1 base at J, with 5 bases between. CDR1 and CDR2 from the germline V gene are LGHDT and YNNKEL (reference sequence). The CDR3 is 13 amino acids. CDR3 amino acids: CASSHGGTDTQYF. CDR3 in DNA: TGTGCCAGCAGCCACGGTGGCACAGATACGCAGTATTTT.

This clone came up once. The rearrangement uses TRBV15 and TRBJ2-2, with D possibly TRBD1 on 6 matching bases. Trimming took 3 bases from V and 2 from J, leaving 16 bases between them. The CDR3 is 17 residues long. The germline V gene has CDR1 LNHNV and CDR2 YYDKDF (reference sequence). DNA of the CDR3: TGTGCCACCAGCAGTCACCCCAGGGGCTTCAACACCGGGGAGCTGTTTTTT. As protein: CATSSHPRGFNTGELFF.

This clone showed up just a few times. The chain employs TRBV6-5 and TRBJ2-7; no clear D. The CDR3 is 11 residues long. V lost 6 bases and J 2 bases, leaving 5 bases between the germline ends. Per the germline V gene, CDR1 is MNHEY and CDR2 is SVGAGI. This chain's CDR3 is CASRTAYEQYF. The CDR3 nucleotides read TGTGCCAGCAGAACTGCCTACGAGCAGTACTTC.

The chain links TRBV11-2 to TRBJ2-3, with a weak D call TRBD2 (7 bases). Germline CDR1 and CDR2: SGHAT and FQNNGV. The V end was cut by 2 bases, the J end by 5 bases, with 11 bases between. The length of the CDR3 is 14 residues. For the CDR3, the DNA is TGTGCCAGCAGCTTACGGGGGGCGGTAGATACGCAGTATTTT. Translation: CASSLRGAVDTQYF.

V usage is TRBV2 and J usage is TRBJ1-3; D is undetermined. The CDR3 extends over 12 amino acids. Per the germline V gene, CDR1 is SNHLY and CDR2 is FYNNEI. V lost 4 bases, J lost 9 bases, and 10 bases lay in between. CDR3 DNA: TGTGCCAGCAGTGCTCCACAAAGCACCATATATTTT. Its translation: CASSAPQSTIYF.

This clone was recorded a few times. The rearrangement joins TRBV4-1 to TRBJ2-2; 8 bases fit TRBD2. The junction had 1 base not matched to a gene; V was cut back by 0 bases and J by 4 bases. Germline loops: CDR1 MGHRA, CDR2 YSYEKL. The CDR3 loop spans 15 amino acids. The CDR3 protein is CASSQDRGGTGELFF. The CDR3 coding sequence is TGCGCCAGCAGCCAAGATCGGGGGGGCACCGGGGAGCTGTTTTTT.

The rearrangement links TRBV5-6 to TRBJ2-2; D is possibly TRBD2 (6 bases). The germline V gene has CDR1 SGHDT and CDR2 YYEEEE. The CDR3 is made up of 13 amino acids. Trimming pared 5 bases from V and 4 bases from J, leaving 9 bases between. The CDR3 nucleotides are TGTGCCAGCAGTAGCGGACCCACCGGGGAGCTGTTTTTT. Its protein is CASSSGPTGELFF.

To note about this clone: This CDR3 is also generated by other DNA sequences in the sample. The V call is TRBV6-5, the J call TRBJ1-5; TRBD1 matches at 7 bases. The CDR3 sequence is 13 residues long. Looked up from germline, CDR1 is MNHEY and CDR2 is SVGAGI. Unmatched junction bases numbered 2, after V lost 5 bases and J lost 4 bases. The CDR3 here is CASSPGGNQPQHF. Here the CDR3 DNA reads TGTGCCAGCAGTCCAGGGGGGAATCAGCCCCAGCATTTT.